This T cell receptor beta chain is from a study of radiotherapy plus CTLA-4 blockade in lung cancer. Overall study: Disease control was present in 30% to 40% of patients, and objective responses in more than 15%.

This clone was recorded a few times. The antigen is unknown. It was focal radiation plus CTLA-4 blockade with ipilimumab that patients with chemo-refractory metastatic non-small-cell lung cancer received. Study-wide points: Interferon-beta, together with early blood T cell clone dynamics, reportedly best predicted response. TCR clones of tumor origin grew in blood after radiotherapy plus ipilimumab.

The table came from immunoSEQ multiplex PCR; TCRdb's copy has only in-frame clones and leaves some out. The sample carries about 110,000 clones, 85% to 90% recorded once. This material consisted of peripheral blood, taken from a patient treated with radiotherapy plus ipilimumab. The clonotype originates from a human donor with non-small cell lung cancer that progressed on radiotherapy plus ipilimumab. Some clones in this sample may be carry-over from other donors' samples.

The CDR3 DNA is TGTGCCAGCAGCTTAGATGGATTAAGGGGTGGCTACACCTTC. Protein sequence: CASSLDGLRGGYTF. The V gene is TRBV7-2, the J gene TRBJ1-2; the D gene is possibly TRBD1 (5 bases). Trimming took 1 base from V and 7 from J, leaving 13 bases between them. Germline V gene data show CDR1 as SGHTA and CDR2 as FQGNSA. The CDR3 length is 14 residues.